This entry lists 30 T cell receptor beta chains sequenced from one sample in a study of regulatory T cells in long-lasting Graves disease. According to the study, TCR beta libraries were built with iRepertoire HTBI primers and CDR3-region Arm-PCR. From the multiplex PCR reads, TCRdb called clonotypes with MiXCR, one entry per CDR3 protein. The profile shows hundreds of thousands of distinct CDR3 sequences, approximately 15% of them singletons. Described time point: newly diagnosed GD, antithyroid drugs for less than 3 months. RNA isolated from PBMCs was used to make the TCR library. The same specimen was also included in a second study, on T cells in Graves' hyperthyroidism and ophthalmopathy.

The sequenced sample was peripheral blood mononuclear cells (PBMCs), obtained at new diagnosis, from a patient treated with antithyroid drugs. These receptors were obtained from a woman younger than 45 with Graves disease.

This sequence joins TRBV19 and TRBJ1-5, with D perhaps matching TRBD1 (5 bases). CDR3 length: 16 residues. Trimming stripped 3 bases from V and 3 bases from J, with 15 bases between. Germline CDR1 and CDR2: LNHDA and SQIVND (reference sequence). This CDR3 is CASSMGGQVANQPQHF. DNA for the CDR3: TGTGCCAGTAGTATGGGGGGTCAGGTCGCCAATCAGCCCCAGCATTTT.

Comment on this clonotype: A much larger clone lies one base from this, so it may be a read error. The V and J genes are TRBV2 and TRBJ2-7; D remains ambiguous. The CDR3 totals 11 residues. Germline V gene sequence: CDR1 SNHLY, CDR2 FYNNEI. CDR3 residues: CAGSEVYEQYF. CDR3 in DNA: TGTGCCGGCAGTGAAGTTTACGAGCAGTACTTC.

This clonotype was detected ten times or more. J is TRBJ2-5 and V is TRBV6-2 or TRBV6-3; 7 bases are shared with TRBD2. J gave up 4 bases and V 2 bases, and 4 bases lay outside the gene matches. The CDR3 is 14 amino acids. Per germline, CDR1 MNHEY and CDR2 SVGEGT. The CDR3 nucleotides are TGTGCCAGCAGTTACGGGGGGGTGCGAGAGACCCAGTACTTC. It translates to CASSYGGVRETQYF.

This clonotype was detected only a few times. The chain is built from TRBV7-9 and TRBJ2-7; D might be TRBD1 (6 bases). CDR1 and CDR2 from the germline V gene are SEHNR and FQNEAQ (reference sequence). The CDR3 runs 15 residues. Trimming shortened V by 4 bases and J by 5 bases, and 18 bases separated the two germline ends. CDR3: CASSYETVQGHEQYF. The CDR3 region has the DNA TGTGCCAGCAGCTACGAGACCGTACAGGGCCACGAGCAGTACTTC.

The chain carries TRBV5-1 and TRBJ1-6; D is possibly TRBD1 (6 bases). Trimming took 3 bases from V and 7 from J, leaving 11 bases between them. From germline, CDR1 is SGHRS and CDR2 YFSETQ. This CDR3 is 14 amino acids long. For the CDR3, the DNA is TGCGCCAGCAGCTCAGGGGATTTGAATTCACCCCTCCACTTT. Encoded protein: CASSSGDLNSPLHF.

Worth noting for this clonotype: This sequence may be a read error, since a much larger clone differs from it by one base. The chain recombines TRBV30 with TRBJ1-2, with D perhaps matching TRBD1 (5 bases). The germline V gene has CDR1 GTSNPN and CDR2 SVGIG (reference sequence). CDR3 length: 12 amino acids. V was clipped by 5 bases and J by 8 bases, with 15 bases between them. CDR3 nucleotides: TGTGCCTGGCGGGGACTTGAGGGGGGCTACACCTTC. This encodes CAWRGLEGGYTF.

This clonotype has at least ten counts. CDR3 bases: TGTGCCAGCAGTACAGGGAAGGAGAACACTGAAGCTTTCTTT. It translates to CASSTGKENTEAFF. The rearrangement joins TRBV6-1 to TRBJ1-1, with D possibly matching TRBD1 (6 bases). V lost 5 bases, J lost 1 base, and 11 bases lay in between. Germline V gene lookup returns CDR1 MNHNS and CDR2 SASEGT. The CDR3 has 14 residues.

This clonotype was recorded a few times. The chain couples TRBV5-1 to TRBJ2-1; D could derive from TRBD1 or TRBD2 (5 bases each). The ends were cut back, 0 bases at V and 5 bases at J, with 9 bases in the middle. The CDR3 is 14 residues long. CDR1 SGHRS and CDR2 YFSETQ come from the germline V gene. The CDR3 DNA reads TGCGCCAGCAGCTTGGAGAGGGGAAACAATGAGCAGTTCTTC. It translates to CASSLERGNNEQFF.

This clonotype was recorded only once. This rearrangement joins TRBV20-1 to TRBJ2-2; D unclear. The germline V and J ends were trimmed by 3 bases and 4 bases, with 6 bases remaining between them. CDR3 length equals 12 residues. Looked up from germline, CDR1 is DFQATT and CDR2 is SNEGSKA (reference sequence). CDR3 bases: TGCAGTGCTAGGAAGAGCACCGGGGAGCTGTTTTTT. Protein sequence: CSARKSTGELFF.

Only a few counts were recorded for this clonotype. The chain is built from TRBV10-2 and TRBJ1-4, with 11 bases that match TRBD1. CDR1 and CDR2 (germline): WSHSY, SAAADI. This CDR3 spans 14 amino acids. This CDR3 is CASGQGAANEKLFF. CDR3 bases: TGCGCAAGCGGACAGGGGGCCGCTAATGAAAAACTGTTTTTT.

This clonotype was counted ten times or more. CDR3: CASIGTDKASYEQYF. The CDR3 coding sequence is TGCGCCAGCATTGGCACTGACAAAGCCTCCTACGAGCAGTACTTC. J is TRBJ2-7 and V is TRBV10-2, with D unresolved. CDR3 size: 15 residues. Germline assignment: CDR1 WSHSY and CDR2 SAAADI. Trimming took off 7 bases at V and 0 bases at J, with 16 bases between the two ends.

The rearrangement joins TRBV20-1 to TRBJ2-1, with 7 bases aligning to TRBD2. This CDR3 has 17 amino acids. In germline, CDR1 is DFQATT, CDR2 SNEGSKA (reference sequence). V shed 0 bases, J shed 5 bases, and the junction held 13 bases outside the gene matches. The CDR3 spells CSARDPSGNEKNNEQFF. The CDR3 DNA is TGCAGTGCTAGAGATCCCAGCGGGAATGAAAAAAACAATGAGCAGTTCTTC.

This clonotype occurred many times. The chain links TRBV6-1 to TRBJ1-1, with D possibly matching TRBD1 (5 bases). Germline assignment: CDR1 MNHNS and CDR2 SASEGT. The CDR3 runs to 13 residues. V dropped 7 bases and J dropped 1 base, with 10 bases sitting between them. CDR3 sequence reads: CASNPGWNTEAFF. CDR3 DNA: TGTGCCAGCAATCCAGGGTGGAACACTGAAGCTTTCTTT.

This clonotype showed up many times. The genes are TRBV11-2 and TRBJ2-3; D possibly corresponds to TRBD2 (6 bases). Germline lookup yields CDR1 SGHAT and CDR2 FQNNGV. V shed 4 bases and J shed 3 bases, with 11 bases lying between them. The CDR3 is made up of 14 amino acids. CDR3 residues: CASSYGGGTDTQYF. The CDR3 bases are TGTGCCAGCAGCTACGGGGGAGGTACAGATACGCAGTATTTT.

This clonotype was observed a handful of times. The rearrangement links TRBV7-2 to TRBJ2-5; possibly TRBD1 for D (5 bases). This CDR3 spans 15 amino acids. Germline CDR1 SGHTA, CDR2 FQGNSA. The V end was cut by 5 bases, the J end by 5 bases, with 18 bases between. CDR3 loop: CASSPGYWVGETQYF. In DNA, the CDR3 is TGTGCCAGCAGCCCAGGGTATTGGGTCGGGGAGACCCAGTACTTC.

This clonotype was detected a few times. The CDR3 nucleotides are TGTGCCAGCAGCGTCCCTGGAAAATACGAGCAGTACTTC. This codes for CASSVPGKYEQYF. This chain connects TRBV14 to TRBJ2-7, with D hard to call. Germline CDR1 reads SGHDN; CDR2 reads FVKESK. Trimming pared 5 bases from V and 4 bases from J, leaving 12 bases between. The CDR3 loop spans 13 amino acids.

Only one count was recorded for this clonotype. For the CDR3, the DNA is TGTGCCAGCAGCGCCGGACTAGCTGGATCCACAGATACGCAGTATTTT. Protein product: CASSAGLAGSTDTQYF. This chain links TRBV9 with TRBJ2-3; 8 nucleotides align to TRBD2. Germline lookup yields CDR1 SGDLS and CDR2 YYNGEE. V lost 3 bases to trimming and J lost 2 bases; unmatched junction nucleotides: 8. There are 16 residues in the CDR3.

In this sample, this clonotype turned up a few times. The rearrangement joins TRBV18 to TRBJ2-1; TRBD2 aligns across 7 bases. The CDR3 covers 15 residues. Unmatched junction bases numbered 8, after V lost 3 bases and J lost 6 bases. CDR1 is KGHSH, CDR2 LQKENI, per germline. CDR3 sequence: CASSPQGGRGNEQFF. CDR3 nucleotide sequence: TGTGCCAGCTCACCGCAAGGCGGGAGAGGCAATGAGCAGTTCTTC.

This clonotype has just a few counts. The rearrangement uses TRBV11-2 and TRBJ2-3; 8 bases are a match to TRBD2. Germline loops: CDR1 SGHAT, CDR2 FQNNGV. The CDR3 length is 16 residues. V gave up 4 bases and J gave up 5 bases; unmatched junction bases: 11. CDR3 loop: CASSSPQRESGDTQYF. DNA for the CDR3: TGTGCCAGCAGCTCCCCTCAGCGGGAGTCCGGAGATACGCAGTATTTT. The entire variable domain, with the rest obtained from reference TRBV11-2 and TRBJ2-3, is as follows: EAGVAQSPRYKIIEKRQSVAFWCNPISGHATLYWYQQILGQGPKLLIQFQNNGVVDDSQLPKDRFSAERLKGVDSTLKIQPAKLEDSAVYLCASSSPQRESGDTQYFGPGTRLTVL.

The sample holds many counts of this clonotype. The chain carries TRBV20-1 and TRBJ2-2; tentatively, D is TRBD2 (5 bases). This CDR3 comprises 14 residues. Between the trimmed V and J ends, which lost 0 bases and 6 bases, there was a span of 11 bases. Germline V gives CDR1 DFQATT, CDR2 SNEGSKA (reference sequence). The DNA for the CDR3 is TGCAGTGCTAGAGATAGCGTAGATGCCGGGGAGCTGTTTTTT. This encodes CSARDSVDAGELFF.

V gene TRBV20-1 combines with J gene TRBJ1-5, with 8 bases that match TRBD1. After removal of 5 bases from V and 5 bases from J, the junction contained 2 bases not matched to a gene. The CDR3 loop spans 12 amino acids. Germline assignment: CDR1 DFQATT and CDR2 SNEGSKA (reference sequence). CDR3 sequence: CSAQTGDQPQHF. The DNA of the CDR3 is TGCAGTGCTCAGACAGGGGATCAGCCCCAGCATTTT.

The CDR3 nucleotides are TGTGCCAGCAGCTTAGGCTACCGAGGGACAGGGGGCTCCAATGAGCAGTTCTTC. Protein: CASSLGYRGTGGSNEQFF. The genes are TRBV11-3 and TRBJ2-1, with TRBD1 identical over 12 bases. The germline CDR1 and CDR2 sequences are SGHNT and YENEEA. Trimming at V came to 1 base and at J to 6 bases, leaving 10 bases not matched to a gene. This CDR3 is 18 amino acids long. Together with reference TRBV11-3 and TRBJ2-1, the CDR3 gives the full variable domain: EAGVVQSPRYKIIEKKQPVAFWCNPISGHNTLYWYLQNLGQGPELLIRYENEEAVDDSQLPKDRFSAERLKGVDSTLKIQPAELGDSAVYLCASSLGYRGTGGSNEQFFGPGTRLTVL.

The gene calls are TRBV5-5 and TRBJ2-7, with 9 bases that match TRBD1. CDR3 length: 15 residues. Looked up from germline, CDR1 is SGHKS and CDR2 is YYEKEE (reference sequence). V lost 4 bases and J lost 2; bases outside the gene matches: 7. In nucleotides, the CDR3 is TGTGCCAGCAGCCAAGACAGGGGGTTCCCCTACGAGCAGTACTTC. Its translation: CASSQDRGFPYEQYF. Looking up the rest from reference TRBV5-5 and TRBJ2-7 gives the full variable domain: DAGVTQSPTHLIKTRGQQVTLRCSPISGHKSVSWYQQVLGQGPQFIFQYYEKEERGRGNFPDRFSARQFPNYSSELNVNALLLGDSALYLCASSQDRGFPYEQYFGPGTRLTVT.

This chain connects TRBV28 to TRBJ2-5, with 9 bases that match TRBD1. This CDR3 has 15 residues. After removal of 2 bases from V and 0 bases from J, the junction contained 1 base not matched to a gene. Per the germline V gene, CDR1 is MDHEN and CDR2 is SYDVKM. CDR3 DNA: TGTGCCAGCAGTTTAGACAGGGGGGACCAAGAGACCCAGTACTTC. This codes for CASSLDRGDQETQYF.

The V gene is TRBV19, the J gene TRBJ1-3; weak D call: TRBD1 (6 bases). The CDR3 runs to 14 residues. The germline V and J ends were trimmed by 5 bases and 2 bases, with 10 bases remaining between them. Germline CDR1 LNHDA, CDR2 SQIVND (reference sequence). CDR3 in amino acids: CASSGRTAGNTIYF. The DNA of the CDR3 is TGTGCCAGTAGTGGAAGGACAGCTGGAAACACCATATATTTT.

The chain carries TRBV7-2 and TRBJ2-1; D could derive from TRBD1 or TRBD2 (5 bases each). Germline loops: CDR1 SGHTA, CDR2 FQGNSA. The ends were cut back, 2 bases at V and 6 bases at J, with 20 bases in the middle. The CDR3 extends over 17 amino acids. Here the CDR3 DNA reads TGTGCCAGCAGCTTAAGGTTGTTAGGACTTGGGGGCAATGAGCAGTTCTTC. Protein: CASSLRLLGLGGNEQFF.

This chain links TRBV3-1 with TRBJ2-7; TRBD2 aligns across 14 bases. The CDR3 consists of 17 residues. Germline-derived CDR1 and CDR2 are LGHDT and YNNKEL (reference sequence). The ends lost 1 base at V and 0 bases at J; junction bases unmatched: 2. The CDR3 loop is CASSQGLAGGLSYEQYF. CDR3 nucleotides: TGTGCCAGCAGCCAAGGACTAGCGGGAGGGCTCTCCTACGAGCAGTACTTC.

Many counts were recorded for this clonotype. The chain couples TRBV27 to TRBJ2-7; unclear D gene. This CDR3 is built from 16 residues. The germline CDR1 and CDR2 sequences are MNHEY and SMNVEV (reference sequence). V lost 5 bases to trimming and J lost 8 bases, with 25 bases between them. The CDR3 nucleotides are TGTGCCAGCAGTCCTCAGTCGGGTGTCCTTTTTGTAAAGCAGTACTTC. Protein product: CASSPQSGVLFVKQYF.

The chain couples TRBV10-2 to TRBJ2-3; 7 bases match TRBD1. J was trimmed by 4 bases and V by 8 bases; bases with no gene match: 9. Germline assignment: CDR1 WSHSY and CDR2 SAAADI. CDR3 size: 14 residues. CDR3 sequence reads: CASSRDRGADTQYF. The DNA for the CDR3 is TGCGCCAGCTCCCGGGACAGAGGGGCAGATACGCAGTATTTT.

Many counts were recorded for this clonotype. This chain connects TRBV11-2 to TRBJ2-1; 8 bases align to TRBD2. The length of the CDR3 is 12 residues. J was trimmed by 15 bases and V by 5 bases; bases with no gene match: 9. The V gene's germline CDR1 is SGHAT and CDR2 FQNNGV. CDR3 sequence (DNA): TGTGCCAGCAGCCCCCTCCCGGGGGGGTTGTTCTTC. Translating gives CASSPLPGGLFF.